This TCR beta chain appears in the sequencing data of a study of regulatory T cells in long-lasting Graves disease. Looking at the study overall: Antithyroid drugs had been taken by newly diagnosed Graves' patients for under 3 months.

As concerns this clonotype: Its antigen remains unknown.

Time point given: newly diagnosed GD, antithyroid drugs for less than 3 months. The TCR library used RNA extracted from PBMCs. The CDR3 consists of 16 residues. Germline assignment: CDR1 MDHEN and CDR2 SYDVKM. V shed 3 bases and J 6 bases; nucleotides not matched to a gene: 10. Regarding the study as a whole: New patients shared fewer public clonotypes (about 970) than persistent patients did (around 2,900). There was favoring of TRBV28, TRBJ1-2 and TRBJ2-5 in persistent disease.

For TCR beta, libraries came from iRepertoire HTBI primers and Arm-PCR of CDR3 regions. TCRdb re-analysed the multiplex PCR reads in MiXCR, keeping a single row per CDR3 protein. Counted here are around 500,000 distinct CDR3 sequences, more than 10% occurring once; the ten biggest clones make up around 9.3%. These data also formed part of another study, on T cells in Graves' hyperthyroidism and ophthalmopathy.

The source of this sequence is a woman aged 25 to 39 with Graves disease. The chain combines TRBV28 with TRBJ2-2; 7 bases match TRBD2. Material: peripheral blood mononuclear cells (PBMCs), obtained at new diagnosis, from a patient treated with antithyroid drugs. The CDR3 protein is CASSLDYKRDAGELFF. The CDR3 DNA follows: TGTGCCAGCAGTTTGGATTATAAGCGGGACGCCGGGGAGCTGTTTTTT. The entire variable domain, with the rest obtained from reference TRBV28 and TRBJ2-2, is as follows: DVKVTQSSRYLVKRTGEKVFLECVQDMDHENMFWYRQDPGLGLRLIYFSYDVKMKEKGDIPEGYSVSREKKERFSLILESASTNQTSMYLCASSLDYKRDAGELFFGEGSRLTVL.